This T cell receptor beta chain stems from a study of cytomegalovirus exposure and HLA in healthy donors. Study-level findings and limits: Diagnosis of cytomegalovirus status made by the classifier reportedly showed high specificity and sensitivity. Most CMV-associated TCR beta chains were later found to appear HLA-restricted. After further analysis at a later stage, 16,951 TCR beta sequences were associated with HLA alleles at 0.05 false discovery rate. Testing in vitro showed three CMV-associated chains specific for CMV antigens.

The PCR contained 60 Vbeta and 13 Jbeta primers. Using immunoSEQ multiplex PCR, the repertoire was profiled, and TCRdb retains in-frame clones only, with some absent. The table lists roughly 170,000 clones, 75% to 85% of them singletons. Regarding this clone: Its antigen remains unknown.

The receptor was derived from a boy aged 5-17 years in good health and CMV-seronegative. Sequencing was done on a sample of PBMCs.

CDR3 region: CASSPLYEDSHPDYGYTF. CDR3 coding DNA: TGTGCCAGCAGCCCGCTTTATGAGGACAGCCACCCCGACTATGGCTACACCTTC. The chain recombines TRBV5-4 with TRBJ1-2, with D maybe TRBD1 (6 bases). The germline V gene encodes CDR1 SGHNT and CDR2 YYREEE (reference sequence). Trimming pared 4 bases from V and 3 bases from J, leaving 25 bases between. The CDR3 loop spans 18 amino acids.